This T cell receptor (beta chain) is from a study of shared clonotypes between healthy human individuals. Only in-frame clones appear in the TCRdb table, and some are missing; sequencing was by immunoSEQ multiplex PCR. The data show around 1.1 million clones, 60% to 80% seen once. CDR3 length: 15 amino acids. Germline values: CDR1 MNHNS, CDR2 SASEGT. V shed 8 bases and J shed 3 bases, with 17 bases lying between them. The clonotype originates from a man aged 18 to 29 in good health. Some clones in this sample may be carry-over from other donors' samples. The chain links TRBV6-1 to TRBJ2-1, with D uncertain. The sequencing sample was made of memory CD4+ T cells from PBMCs. Subset described: CD45RA-negative fraction. The CDR3 nucleotides read TGTGCCAGCCGGACCCGGTTGCGCCGCTACAATGAGCAGTTCTTC. Encoded protein: CASRTRLRRYNEQFF.